This TCR beta chain stems from a study of human T cells and chemical hapten exposure. Study information: Women made up most patients, who had alopecia areata, totalis or universalis.

The V and J ends lost 2 bases and 6 bases respectively, with 7 bases between them. Per the germline V gene, CDR1 is MNHNY and CDR2 is SVGAGI (reference sequence). The CDR3 contains 13 residues. MiXCR was run by TCRdb on the RACE reads, yielding one entry per CDR3 protein. The sample lists roughly 120,000 distinct CDR3 sequences, roughly an eighth occurring once. Time point here: patch test 1, 2 weeks after DPC sensitization. Stated treatment: therapeutic diphenylcyclopropenone sensitization with weekly scalp DPC. RNA extraction used unfractionated whole blood as the source of total RNA. This clonotype was found a few times.

This chain uses TRBV6-6 with TRBJ2-2; D remains ambiguous. This TCR was sampled from a man aged 18 to 30 with alopecia areata. Some clones in this sample may be carry-over from other donors' samples. Source: whole blood, taken in connection with sensitization to the hapten diphenylcyclopropenone (DPC). Here the CDR3 DNA reads TGTGCCAGCAGTTACGTCGGGCCCGGGGAGCTGTTTTTT. Its protein is CASSYVGPGELFF.